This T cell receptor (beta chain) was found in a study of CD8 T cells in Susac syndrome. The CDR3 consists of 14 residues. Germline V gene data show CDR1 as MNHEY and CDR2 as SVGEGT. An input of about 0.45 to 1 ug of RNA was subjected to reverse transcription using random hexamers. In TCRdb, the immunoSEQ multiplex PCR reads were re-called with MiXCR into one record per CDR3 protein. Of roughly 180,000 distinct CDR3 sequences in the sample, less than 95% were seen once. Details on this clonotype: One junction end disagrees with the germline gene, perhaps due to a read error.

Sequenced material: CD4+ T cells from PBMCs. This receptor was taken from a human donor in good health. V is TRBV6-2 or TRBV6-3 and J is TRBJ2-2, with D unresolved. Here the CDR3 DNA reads TGTGCCAGCAGCTACTCAATGGGTACCGGGGAGCTGTTTTTT. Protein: CASSYSMGTGELFF.